The present T cell receptor (beta chain) was sequenced within a study of vaccination and CD4 T cells after COVID-19. Overall study findings and caveats: The study found that a median about 87% of reactive clones in convalescent patients appeared only post-vaccination. Median SARS-CoV-2-reactive clonotype numbers rose nonsignificantly, 21 to 38.

As to treatment: approximately nine-day PBMC culture with coronavirus spike peptide pools or control peptides (ViraFEST assay). Oncomine TCR Beta short-read sequencing was applied to DNA from cultured CD4+ T cells. TCRdb independently ran MiXCR on the PCR reads; one entry per CDR3 protein. The sample has around 20,000 distinct CDR3 sequences; more than 45% are singletons. This clonotype came up a few times. The target antigen is unknown. This TCR was recovered from a human donor who had recovered from COVID-19. The specimen was CD4+ T cells from blood, cultured in vitro.

The CDR3 DNA follows: TGTGCCAGCAGTTACAGGGAGGGAAACTACGAGCAGTACTTC. Translating it yields CASSYREGNYEQYF. The chain employs TRBV6-5 and TRBJ2-7; TRBD2 matches 7 bases. The J segment lost 3 bases and the V segment lost 2 bases, leaving 4 bases of the junction unmatched. There are 14 residues in the CDR3. CDR1 is MNHEY, CDR2 SVGAGI, per germline.